One and the same sample provided the 6 T cell receptor beta chains below, sequenced in a study of blood T cell repertoires in COVID-19. The repertoire was sequenced with immunoSEQ multiplex PCR; TCRdb's copy has only in-frame clones and lacks some. The profile covers 70,000 to 95,000 clones, with more than 75% appearing a single time and 20% to 25% taken by the ten largest. Sequencing used peripheral blood. These TCRs come from a human donor in a cohort sampled during active COVID-19.

V usage is TRBV24-1 and J usage is TRBJ1-2; TRBD1 aligns across 7 bases. CDR3 length: 15 amino acids. V was pared by 2 bases and J by 0 bases, with 2 bases of the junction left unmatched. Per the germline V gene, CDR1 is KGHDR and CDR2 is SFDVKD. CDR3 coding DNA: TGTGCCACCAGTGATTCAGGGGGAGCTAACTATGGCTACACCTTC. Translating it yields CATSDSGGANYGYTF.

The chain joins TRBV14 to TRBJ1-2; 7 bases map to TRBD1. The ends lost 5 bases at V and 6 bases at J; junction bases unmatched: 3. The CDR3 contains 12 residues. The germline V gene encodes CDR1 SGHDN and CDR2 FVKESK. The CDR3 DNA sequence: TGTGCCAGCAGCGAGACAGGGCATGGCTACACCTTC. Encoded protein: CASSETGHGYTF.

This clone was counted a single time. V and J are TRBV28 and TRBJ1-4; 8 positions match TRBD1. Germline loops: CDR1 MDHEN, CDR2 SYDVKM. V lost 0 bases and J lost 9; bases outside the gene matches: 3. The CDR3 contains 14 residues. The CDR3 sequence is CASSLWDRVQKLFF. The DNA of the CDR3 is TGTGCCAGCAGTTTATGGGACAGGGTTCAAAAACTGTTTTTT.

The chain carries TRBV5-1 and TRBJ1-6, with D possibly matching TRBD1 (5 bases). This CDR3 comprises 14 residues. Germline assignment: CDR1 SGHRS and CDR2 YFSETQ. Deletions cut 1 base from V and 7 bases from J, with 9 bases between. The CDR3 region has the DNA TGCGCCAGCAGCTTGTTAGGGGTGAATTCACCCCTCCACTTT. It is translated as CASSLLGVNSPLHF.

The chain links TRBV20-1 to TRBJ1-4, with D perhaps TRBD1 (5 bases). V was cut by 6 bases and J by 8 bases, with 10 bases left in between. Germline-derived CDR1 and CDR2 are DFQATT and SNEGSKA (reference sequence). This CDR3 has 11 amino acids. The CDR3 protein is CSAEGLEKLFF. CDR3 bases: TGCAGTGCGGAGGGGCTCGAAAAACTGTTTTTT.

The chain uses TRBV7-9 and TRBJ2-1, with a tentative D call TRBD1 (7 bases). The CDR3 runs to 15 residues. V was shortened by 7 bases and J by 2 bases, with 15 bases between the two germline ends. Germline V gene lookup returns CDR1 SEHNR and CDR2 FQNEAQ (reference sequence). Here the CDR3 DNA reads TGTGCCAGCAACCAGGGGGGACAGACCTACAATGAGCAGTTCTTC. As protein: CASNQGGQTYNEQFF.